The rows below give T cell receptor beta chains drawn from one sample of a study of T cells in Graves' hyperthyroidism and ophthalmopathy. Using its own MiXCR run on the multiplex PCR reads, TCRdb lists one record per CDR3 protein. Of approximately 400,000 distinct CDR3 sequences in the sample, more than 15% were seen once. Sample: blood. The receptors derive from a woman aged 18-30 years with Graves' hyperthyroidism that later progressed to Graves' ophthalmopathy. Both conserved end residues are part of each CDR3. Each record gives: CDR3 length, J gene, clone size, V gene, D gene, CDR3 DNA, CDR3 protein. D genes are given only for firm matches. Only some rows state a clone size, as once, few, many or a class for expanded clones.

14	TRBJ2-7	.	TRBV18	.	TGTGCCAGCTCCCCGATGCCCTGGTCCTACGAGCAGTACTTC	CASSPMPWSYEQYF
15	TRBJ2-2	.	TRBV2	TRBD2	TGTGCCAGCCGGACTAGAACTACGAACACCGGGGAGCTGTTTTTT	CASRTRTTNTGELFF
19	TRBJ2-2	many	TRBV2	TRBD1	TGTGCCAGCAGGGAACGTACGTGGCAGGGGGCAAGCCTCACCGGGGAGCTGTTTTTT	CASRERTWQGASLTGELFF
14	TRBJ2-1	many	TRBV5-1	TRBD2	TGCGCCAGCAGCTTCGGGCGGGAGTACTATGAGCAGTTCTTC	CASSFGREYYEQFF
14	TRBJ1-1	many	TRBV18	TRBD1	TGTGCCAGCTCACGAGGACAGGGGGACACTGAAGCTTTCTTT	CASSRGQGDTEAFF
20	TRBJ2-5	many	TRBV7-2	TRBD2	TGTGCCAGCAGCTTAGTTCCCTCCCACTTAAGCGGGAGGTGGGAAGAGACCCAGTACTTC	CASSLVPSHLSGRWEETQYF
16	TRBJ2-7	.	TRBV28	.	TGTGCCAGCAGTTCCAAAGCTCGGGGCAGATCCTACGAGCAGTACTTC	CASSSKARGRSYEQYF
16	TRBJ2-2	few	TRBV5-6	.	TGTGCCAGCAGCTCCCCCCGACAGAGTACGGTCGGGGAGCTGTTTTTT	CASSSPRQSTVGELFF
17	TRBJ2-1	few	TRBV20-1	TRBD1	TGCAGTGCTAGATCCCACCACGCAGGGGGCGCGAGCAATGAGCAGTTCTTC	CSARSHHAGGASNEQFF
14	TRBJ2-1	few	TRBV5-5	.	TGTGCCAGCAGCTTGGTCACTCTACAGGATGAGCAGTTCTTC	CASSLVTLQDEQFF
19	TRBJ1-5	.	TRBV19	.	TGTGCCAGTAGTATAGAATTTCTACAGGTACGTCATAGCAATCAGCCCCAGCATTTT	CASSIEFLQVRHSNQPQHF
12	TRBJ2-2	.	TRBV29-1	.	TGCAGCGTTGCACACCGCACCGGGGAGCTGTTTTTT	CSVAHRTGELFF
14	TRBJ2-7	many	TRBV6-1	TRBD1	TGTGCCAGCAGTTATCTGGACAGGGGAGCCGAGCAGTACTTC	CASSYLDRGAEQYF
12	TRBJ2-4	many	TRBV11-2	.	TGTGCCAGCAGCCCTCGACAAAACATTCAGTACTTC	CASSPRQNIQYF
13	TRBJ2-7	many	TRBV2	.	TGTGCCAGCAGGGAGGACGGCCCCTATGGGCAGTACTTC	CASREDGPYGQYF
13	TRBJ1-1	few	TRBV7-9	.	TGTGCCAGCAGACTCCAGGGTCGGGCTGAAGCTTTCTTT	CASRLQGRAEAFF
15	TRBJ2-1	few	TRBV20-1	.	TGCAGTGCTACAAGTGGGGAGAGTTCTTACAATGAGCAGTTCTTC	CSATSGESSYNEQFF
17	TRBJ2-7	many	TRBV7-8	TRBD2	TGTGCCAGCAGCTTTAGACCCCCGGGGGGTAGCTCCTACGAGCAGTACTTC	CASSFRPPGGSSYEQYF
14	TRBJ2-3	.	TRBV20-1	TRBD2	TGCAGTGCTAGATACGGGGGGGGGCCAGATACGCAGTATTTT	CSARYGGGPDTQYF
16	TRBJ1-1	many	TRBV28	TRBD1	TGTGCCAGCAGTCCTTGGGACAGCCTTTTGAACACTGAAGCTTTCTTT	CASSPWDSLLNTEAFF
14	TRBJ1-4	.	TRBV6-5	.	TGTGCCAGCAGTTACTACAGGGACCACGAAAAACTGTTTTTT	CASSYYRDHEKLFF
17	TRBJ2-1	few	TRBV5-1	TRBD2	TGCGCCAGCAATCTTAATAGCGGGAGAGAAACCTACAATGAGCAGTTCTTC	CASNLNSGRETYNEQFF
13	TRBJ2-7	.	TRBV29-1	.	TGCAGCGTTGAAACTAGCATACGGTACGAGCAGTACTTC	CSVETSIRYEQYF
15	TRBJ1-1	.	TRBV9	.	TGTGCCAGCAGCGTAGGGCGACAGGCGAACACTGAAGCTTTCTTT	CASSVGRQANTEAFF
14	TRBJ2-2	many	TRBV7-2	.	TGTGCCAGCAGCCCCCGGGTCGCCACCGGGGAGCTGTTTTTT	CASSPRVATGELFF
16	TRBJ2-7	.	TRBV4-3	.	TGCGCCAGCAGCCAAGATGTGTGGGACCCGGCCTACGAGCAGTACTTC	CASSQDVWDPAYEQYF
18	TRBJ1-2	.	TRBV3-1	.	TGTGCCAGCAGCCAGGCCGGGACACGGCGTCCTGAGAACTATGGCTACACCTTC	CASSQAGTRRPENYGYTF
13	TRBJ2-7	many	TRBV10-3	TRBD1	TGTGCCATCAGGGACAGGGGCCAGTACGAGCAGTACTTC	CAIRDRGQYEQYF
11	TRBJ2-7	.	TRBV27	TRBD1	TGTGCCAGCAACGGACAGGGCAGGCAGTACTTC	CASNGQGRQYF
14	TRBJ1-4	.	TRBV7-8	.	TGTGCCAGCAGCTCCCTGGACAGAGATGAAAAACTGTTTTTT	CASSSLDRDEKLFF
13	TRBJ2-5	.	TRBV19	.	TGTGCCAGTAGTATAGAAGGGACCCGTACTCAGTACTTC	CASSIEGTRTQYF
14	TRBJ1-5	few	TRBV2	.	TGTGCCAGCAGACAGGAATATAGCAATCAGCCCCAGCATTTT	CASRQEYSNQPQHF
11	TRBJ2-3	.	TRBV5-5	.	TGTGCCAGCCAGACCACAGATACGCAGTATTTT	CASQTTDTQYF
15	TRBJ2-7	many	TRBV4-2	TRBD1	TGTGCCAGCAGCCATGGGACAGGAAGCTCCTACGAGCAGTACTTC	CASSHGTGSSYEQYF
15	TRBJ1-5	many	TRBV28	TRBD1	TGTGCCAGCAGTCCTCGGACAGGCGGCAATCAGCCCCAGCATTTT	CASSPRTGGNQPQHF
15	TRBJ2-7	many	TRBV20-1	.	TGCAGTGCTAGATGGCCCAGGGGAGGGGGTAACGAGCAGTACTTC	CSARWPRGGGNEQYF
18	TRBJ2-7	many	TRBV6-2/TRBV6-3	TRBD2	TGTGCCAGCAGTTACTTCCACCTACGGCGGGAGGGGTCCTACGAGCAGTACTTC	CASSYFHLRREGSYEQYF
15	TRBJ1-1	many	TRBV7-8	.	TGTGCCAGCAGCTTAGGGACAGCCCAAAACACTGAAGCTTTCTTT	CASSLGTAQNTEAFF
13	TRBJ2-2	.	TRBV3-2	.	TGTGCCAGCAACTTGGGAGGACCGGGGGAGCTGTTTTTT	CASNLGGPGELFF